These T cell receptor beta chains were read from a single sample in a study of identical twins. Via MiXCR, TCRdb re-called the 5' RACE reads, giving one row per CDR3 protein. The data contain 500,000 to 600,000 distinct CDR3 sequences, under 25% of them seen just once; the ten biggest clones take up around 0.9%. The sample also formed part of further work on T cells expressing NK-cell markers.

Input material: CD4+ T cells sorted from blood. These receptors were collected from a woman aged 18-29 years in good health. The CDR3 runs from the conserved cysteine through the conserved F or W.

j_call	v_call	cdr3_aa
TRBJ1-1	TRBV7-9	CASSLGLTEALF
TRBJ2-7	TRBV10-3	CAISAGVPYEQYF
TRBJ2-7	TRBV18	CASSPRGGEDEQYF
TRBJ2-7	TRBV15	CATARDNSYEQYF
TRBJ1-1	TRBV20-1	CSAMRMNTEAFF
TRBJ2-5	TRBV5-5	CASSFAGALETQYF
TRBJ1-2	TRBV20-1	CSAIQTLYGYTF
TRBJ2-3	TRBV5-1	CASSVRGPTDTQYF
TRBJ2-7	TRBV5-1	CASSRTAYEQYF
TRBJ1-1	TRBV6-4	CASLNNPLLSPGGGISGTEAFF
TRBJ1-1	TRBV18	CASSPRRDSNGAFF
TRBJ2-3	TRBV29-1	CSVEPKGVRTDTQYF
TRBJ2-1	TRBV5-1	CASSLELAGINEQFF
TRBJ1-1	TRBV5-1	CASNTEAGTEAFF
TRBJ2-1	TRBV2	CASIQTGHEQFF
TRBJ1-1	TRBV5-1	CASSRWTGGNTEAFF
TRBJ2-5	TRBV5-1	CASSPESRTSSGGFQETQYF
TRBJ1-1	TRBV5-1	CASSWPRGTEAFF
TRBJ2-3	TRBV7-9	CASSLESGPTQYF
TRBJ2-3	TRBV5-1	CASSLATGTDTQYF
TRBJ2-2	TRBV20-1	CSAGGPGIGELFF
TRBJ2-1	TRBV7-2	CASSFDPNREEFF
TRBJ1-5	TRBV29-1	CSPWGVGQPQHF
TRBJ2-5	TRBV12-3/TRBV12-4	CASSLQGYQETQYF
TRBJ2-5	TRBV6-5	CASSYRQTQETQYF
TRBJ2-7	TRBV29-1	CSAEGEGSYEQYF
TRBJ2-3	TRBV4-2	CASSYDSPDTQYF
TRBJ2-3	TRBV18	CASSRLQGRLADTQYF
TRBJ2-7	TRBV25-1	CASSEGTGLTYYEQYF
TRBJ2-3	TRBV5-4	CASSGKRNTDTQYF
TRBJ2-5	TRBV20-1	CSAVTRLAGRETQYF
TRBJ2-7	TRBV5-1	CASSLPPGGWSYEQYF
TRBJ2-3	TRBV20-1	CSARERVDADTQYF
TRBJ2-1	TRBV12-3/TRBV12-4	CASSLFLEGSEQFF
TRBJ2-1	TRBV11-1	CASSFLPSSGGRPGEQFF
TRBJ2-1	TRBV9	CASSGGGGTSLNEQFF
TRBJ2-5	TRBV20-1	CSARFAGPGRETQYF
TRBJ2-3	TRBV10-3	CAITTGTRNTDTQYF
TRBJ1-1	TRBV6-1	CASTPPPVGEAFF
TRBJ2-7	TRBV2	CATRLEGGSYEQYF